This T cell receptor (beta chain) was captured by sequencing in a study of molecular identifiers for immune sequencing clone quantification. TCRdb reanalysed the PCR reads using MiXCR and keeps one entry per CDR3 protein. The sample includes more than 300,000 distinct CDR3 sequences, over 20% of them seen just once. It was from roughly 20,000 to 1,000,000 sorted cells, with 10%, 30% or 50% RNA, that naive CD8 libraries came. The CDR3 is 15 amino acids. Germline lookup yields CDR1 SGHDN and CDR2 FVKESK. Sequencing was done on a sample of naive CD8+ T cells from blood, with Jurkat cell RNA spiked in. Subset of the sample: FACS-sorted CD8+CD4-CCR7+CD45RA+ naive T cells. The chain couples TRBV14 to TRBJ2-3; tentatively, D is TRBD1 (5 bases). The DNA matches TRBJ1-5 better at its end, which makes the J call doubtful. This clonotype originated in a human donor in good health. Some libraries in this study had Jurkat cell RNA spiked in. The chain's CDR3 is CASSQSAGGVDTQHF. The DNA for the CDR3 is TGTGCCAGCAGCCAATCGGCGGGGGGTGTAGATACGCAGCATTTT.